The clone carrying this TCR beta chain occurred a few times. Its antigen is as yet unknown. The CDR3 consists of 15 residues. The V and J ends lost 6 bases and 1 base respectively, with 12 bases between them. Looked up from germline, CDR1 is MDHEN and CDR2 is SYDVKM. The data were taken from a study of long-term antiretroviral therapy in people with HIV. The study's findings and limits: ART was followed by higher diversity that remained below transplant donor controls. CDR3 lengths in HIV samples spanned a narrower range than controls.

At least one PBMC sample before ART and at least two after were required. Specimens retained about 0.95-11 million cryopreserved PBMC preceding DNA extraction. A v3.0 immunoSEQ assay was performed at survey level. TCRdb's copy holds only in-frame clones and misses some; the assay was immunoSEQ multiplex PCR. The sample lists around 43,000 clones; approximately 94% were seen once. Sequenced here: unsorted PBMCs, sampled about 9.1 years after starting antiretroviral therapy. This chain uses TRBV28 with TRBJ2-2; perhaps TRBD1 as D (5 bases). This clonotype was sampled from a man aged 25-45 years with HIV. For the CDR3, the DNA is TGTGCCAGCAGGCCGACAGACTTGAACACCGGGGAGCTGTTTTTT. Protein: CASRPTDLNTGELFF.